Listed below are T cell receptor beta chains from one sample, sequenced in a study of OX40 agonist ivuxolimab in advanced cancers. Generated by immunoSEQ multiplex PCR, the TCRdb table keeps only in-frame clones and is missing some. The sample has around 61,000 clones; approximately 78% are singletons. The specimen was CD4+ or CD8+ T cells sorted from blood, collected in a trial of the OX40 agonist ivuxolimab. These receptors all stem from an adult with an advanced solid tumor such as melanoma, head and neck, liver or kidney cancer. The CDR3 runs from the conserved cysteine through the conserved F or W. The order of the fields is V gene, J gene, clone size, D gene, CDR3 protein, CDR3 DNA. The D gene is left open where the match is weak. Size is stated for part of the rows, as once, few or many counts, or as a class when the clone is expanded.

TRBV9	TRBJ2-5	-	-	CASSARDYQETQYF	TGTGCCAGCAGCGCCCGGGACTACCAAGAGACCCAGTACTTC
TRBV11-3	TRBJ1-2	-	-	CASSYRVSDYGYTF	TGTGCCAGCAGCTACAGGGTGTCCGACTATGGCTACACCTTC
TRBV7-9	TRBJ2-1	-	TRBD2	CASSSLGASGGPFNEQFF	TGTGCCAGCAGCTCCCTTGGGGCTAGCGGGGGGCCTTTCAATGAGCAGTTCTTC
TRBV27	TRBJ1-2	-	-	CASSSLGTISGYTF	TGTGCCAGCAGCTCACTTGGGACAATAAGTGGCTACACCTTC
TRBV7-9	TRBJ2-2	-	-	CASSPGLPNTGELFF	TGTGCCAGCAGCCCGGGACTCCCTAACACCGGGGAGCTGTTTTTT
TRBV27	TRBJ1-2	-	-	CASSLRRGAIYGYTF	TGTGCCAGCAGTCTCCGGCGGGGCGCGATCTATGGCTACACCTTC
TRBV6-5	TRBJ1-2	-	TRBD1	CASSSPGQIYGYTF	TGTGCCAGCAGTTCTCCGGGACAGATCTATGGCTACACCTTC
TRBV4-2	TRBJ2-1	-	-	CASSPSGIGGSEQFF	TGTGCCAGCAGCCCCTCAGGGATTGGAGGGAGCGAGCAGTTCTTC
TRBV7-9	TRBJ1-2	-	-	CASTPGLLTDYGYTF	TGTGCCAGCACCCCGGGACTTCTGACTGACTATGGCTACACCTTC
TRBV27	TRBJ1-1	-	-	CASSLNAGTEAFF	TGTGCCAGCAGTCTAAACGCAGGGACTGAAGCTTTCTTT
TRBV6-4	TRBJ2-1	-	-	CASSDSLGNEQFF	TGTGCCAGCAGTGACTCACTGGGAAATGAGCAGTTCTTC
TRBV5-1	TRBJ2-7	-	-	CASSADTVLDEQYF	TGCGCCAGCAGCGCCGACACGGTTCTGGACGAGCAGTACTTC
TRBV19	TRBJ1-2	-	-	CASSIYGYGYTF	TGTGCCAGTAGTATTTACGGCTATGGCTACACCTTC
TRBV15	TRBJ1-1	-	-	CATRGRGINTEAFF	TGTGCCACCAGGGGGCGGGGGATCAACACTGAAGCTTTCTTT
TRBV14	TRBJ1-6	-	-	CASRNWASPLHF	TGTGCCAGCAGAAATTGGGCTTCACCCCTCCACTTT
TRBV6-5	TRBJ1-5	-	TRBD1	CASSRDRVNQPQHF	TGTGCCAGCAGCCGGGACAGGGTGAATCAGCCCCAGCATTTT
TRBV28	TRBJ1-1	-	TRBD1	CASSPTQGVNTEAFF	TGTGCCAGCAGTCCTACCCAGGGGGTGAACACTGAAGCTTTCTTT
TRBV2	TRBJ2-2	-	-	CASMLQLYTGELFF	TGTGCCAGCATGTTACAACTTTACACCGGGGAGCTGTTTTTT
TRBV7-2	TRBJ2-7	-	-	CASSLTKVLGSYEQYF	TGTGCCAGCAGCCTAACCAAAGTGCTTGGGTCCTACGAGCAGTACTTC
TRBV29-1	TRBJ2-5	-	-	CSVATNQETQYF	TGCAGCGTTGCCACAAACCAAGAGACCCAGTACTTC
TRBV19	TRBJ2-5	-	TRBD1	CASSGTGVWEETQYF	TGTGCCAGTAGTGGGACAGGGGTTTGGGAAGAGACCCAGTACTTC
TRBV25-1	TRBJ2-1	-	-	CASSHPDRHNEQFF	TGTGCCAGCAGCCACCCCGACAGACACAATGAGCAGTTCTTC
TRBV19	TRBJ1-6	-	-	CASSTVPDFNSPLHF	TGTGCCAGTAGTACAGTACCGGATTTTAATTCACCCCTCCACTTT
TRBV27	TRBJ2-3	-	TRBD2	CASSREGRVTDTQYF	TGTGCCAGCAGCCGGGAGGGCCGTGTCACAGATACGCAGTATTTT
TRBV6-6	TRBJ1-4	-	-	CASSYSLEKLFF	TGTGCCAGCAGTTACTCGCTTGAAAAACTGTTTTTT
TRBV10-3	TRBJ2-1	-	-	CAISESTSVGGNEQFF	TGTGCCATCAGTGAGTCCACTAGCGTAGGGGGCAATGAGCAGTTCTTC
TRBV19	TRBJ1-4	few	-	CASSGGGEKLFF	TGTGCCAGTAGCGGGGGAGGAGAAAAACTGTTTTTT
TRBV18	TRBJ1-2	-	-	CASSPTDAQDGYTF	TGTGCCAGCTCACCTACCGATGCCCAGGATGGCTACACCTTC
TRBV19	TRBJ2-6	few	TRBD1	CASSPGQMSSGANVLTF	TGTGCCAGTAGTCCGGGACAGATGAGCTCTGGGGCCAACGTCCTGACTTTC
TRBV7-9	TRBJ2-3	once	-	CASSFASTDTQYF	TGTGCCAGCAGCTTTGCGAGCACAGATACGCAGTATTTT
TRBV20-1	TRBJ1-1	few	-	CSARLNTEAFF	TGCAGTGCTAGGTTGAACACTGAAGCTTTCTTT
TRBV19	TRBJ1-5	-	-	CASVFSGGLDQPQHF	TGTGCCAGTGTTTTTTCGGGGGGCCTGGATCAGCCCCAGCATTTT
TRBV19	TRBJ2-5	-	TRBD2	CASRKLAGGVETQYF	TGTGCCAGTAGGAAACTAGCGGGGGGCGTAGAGACCCAGTACTTC
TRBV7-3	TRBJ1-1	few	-	CASSASVNTEAFF	TGTGCCAGCAGCGCCTCCGTGAACACTGAAGCTTTCTTT
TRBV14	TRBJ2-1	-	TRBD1	CASSRGTGSLCNEQFF	TGTGCCAGCAGCCGGGGGACAGGGAGTTTGTGCAATGAGCAGTTCTTC
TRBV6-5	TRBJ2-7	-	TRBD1	CASSYDRVIGEQYF	TGTGCCAGCAGTTACGACAGGGTAATCGGCGAGCAGTACTTC
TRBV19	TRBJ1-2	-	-	CASRIDRTYGYTF	TGTGCCAGTAGGATAGACAGGACCTATGGCTACACCTTC
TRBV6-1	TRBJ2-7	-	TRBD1	CASTIQGAIVHEQYF	TGTGCCAGCACAATTCAGGGGGCAATCGTCCACGAGCAGTACTTC
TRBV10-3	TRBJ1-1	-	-	CAISRGGTEAFF	TGTGCCATCAGTAGAGGGGGCACTGAAGCTTTCTTT
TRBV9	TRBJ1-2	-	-	CASSPTAESGYTF	TGTGCCAGCAGCCCCACCGCGGAGAGTGGCTACACCTTC
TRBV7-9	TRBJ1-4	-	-	CASSFRSTEHEKLFF	TGTGCCAGCAGCTTCCGTTCTACAGAACATGAAAAACTGTTTTTT
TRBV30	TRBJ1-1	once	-	CAWSVLGRPNEAFF	TGTGCCTGGAGTGTACTGGGGCGTCCTAATGAAGCTTTCTTT
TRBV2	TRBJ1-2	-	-	CASNDRDHYGYTF	TGTGCCAGCAATGACAGAGATCACTATGGCTACACCTTC
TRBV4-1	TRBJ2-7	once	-	CASSQAGSYEQYF	TGCGCCAGCAGCCAAGCAGGGAGCTACGAGCAGTACTTC
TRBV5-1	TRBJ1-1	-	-	CASSLGGDTEAFF	TGCGCCAGCAGCTTAGGTGGGGACACTGAAGCTTTCTTT
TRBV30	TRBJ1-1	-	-	CAWSVRGGTEAFF	TGTGCCTGGAGTGTCCGGGGTGGCACTGAAGCTTTCTTT
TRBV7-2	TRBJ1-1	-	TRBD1	CASSLVFVPGQGIRTEAFF	TGTGCCAGCAGCTTAGTCTTCGTACCGGGACAGGGGATTCGCACTGAAGCTTTCTTT